These 32 T cell receptor beta chains share one sample of origin, sequenced in a study of early T cells in non-severe SARS-CoV-2 infection. TCRdb re-called the 5' RACE reads with MiXCR, one entry per CDR3 protein. The sample contains some 58,000 distinct CDR3 sequences, around 13% of which appear only once. Input material: whole blood. Receptors originate from an adult who was a healthcare worker with PCR-confirmed SARS-CoV-2 infection or an uninfected control (not recorded which).

This chain links TRBV7-8 with TRBJ2-3; 9 bases align to TRBD2. J lost 8 bases, V lost 5 bases, and 5 bases had no gene match. The CDR3 loop spans 13 amino acids. Germline CDR1 and CDR2: SGHVS and FQNEAQ. CDR3 sequence: CASSAGREGTQYF. In DNA form, the CDR3 reads TGTGCCAGCAGCGCGGGGCGGGAGGGTACGCAGTATTTT.

This clonotype has a handful of counts. The genes are TRBV7-3 and TRBJ2-6, with D uncertain. CDR3 length: 15 amino acids. With 0 bases removed from V and 0 bases from J, the gap between germline ends came to 3 bases. The germline gives CDR1 SGHTA, CDR2 FQGTGA. Written as DNA, the CDR3 is TGTGCCAGCAGCTTAACGGCCTCTGGGGCCAACGTCCTGACTTTC. Translated, it gives CASSLTASGANVLTF. Full variable domain (outside the CDR3, taken from reference TRBV7-3 and TRBJ2-6): GAGVSQTPSNKVTEKGKYVELRCDPISGHTALYWYRQSLGQGPEFLIYFQGTGAADDSGLPNDRFFAVRPEGSVSTLKIQRTERGDSAVYLCASSLTASGANVLTFGAGSRLTVL.

The chain joins TRBV12-3 or TRBV12-4 to TRBJ1-1; no definite D call. The CDR3 contains 15 residues. The V end was cut by 0 bases, the J end by 4 bases, with 12 bases between. For the CDR3, the DNA is TGTGCCAGCAGTTTAGCGATCGACCTACCCACTGAAGCTTTCTTT. As protein: CASSLAIDLPTEAFF.

This clonotype has a handful of counts. CDR3 region: CASSFTSGELFF. In DNA, the CDR3 is TGTGCCAGCAGCTTTACATCCGGGGAGCTGTTTTTT. The chain recombines TRBV5-4 with TRBJ2-2; D is uncertain. V was cut by 2 bases and J by 6 bases, with 5 bases left in between. Germline V lookup: CDR1 SGHNT, CDR2 YYREEE (reference sequence). CDR3 size: 12 residues.

In its sample, this clonotype was seen a few times. CDR3 residues: CASSQASGGTTDTQYF. CDR3 nucleotide sequence: TGTGCCAGCAGCCAAGCTAGCGGGGGGACCACAGATACGCAGTATTTT. The chain recombines TRBV3-1 with TRBJ2-3; the match to TRBD2 covers 11 bases. CDR1 and CDR2 from the germline V gene are LGHDT and YNNKEL (reference sequence). The CDR3 is made up of 16 amino acids. V trimming: 1 base; J trimming: 2 bases; junction bases outside the gene matches: 2.

This clonotype occurred a few times. The CDR3 reads CASSHTGTSTDTQYF. CDR3 coding DNA: TGTGCCAGCAGCCACACCGGGACTAGCACAGATACGCAGTATTTT. This chain uses TRBV3-1 with TRBJ2-3, with D possibly TRBD2 on 6 matching bases. The length of the CDR3 is 15 residues. Germline V CDR1 and CDR2: LGHDT, YNNKEL (reference sequence). V was pared by 3 bases and J by 0 bases, with 10 bases between.

The rearrangement joins TRBV12-5 to TRBJ1-1; D is unclear. The ends were cut back, 1 base at V and 4 bases at J, with 1 base in the middle. Germline assignment: CDR1 LGHNT and CDR2 FRNRAP. This CDR3 spans 11 amino acids. In DNA form, the CDR3 reads TGTGCTAGTGGTTTGGGCACTGAAGCTTTCTTT. Translating it yields CASGLGTEAFF.

The V and J genes are TRBV11-2 and TRBJ2-3; 9 bases are shared with TRBD2. CDR3 length equals 15 residues. Trimming cost V 2 bases and J 8 bases; bases outside gene matches: 8. Germline CDR1 and CDR2: SGHAT and FQNNGV. The CDR3 coding sequence is TGTGCCAGCAGCTTAAGTGACGAGCGGGGGGCTACGCAGTATTTT. Protein product: CASSLSDERGATQYF.

The rearrangement joins TRBV7-9 to TRBJ1-2, with D unresolved. Germline CDR1 and CDR2: SEHNR and FQNEAQ (reference sequence). The V and J ends lost 5 bases and 6 bases respectively, with 13 bases between them. CDR3 length equals 13 residues. CDR3 nucleotide sequence: TGTGCCAGCAGCCAAAACGGACCGAATGGCTACACCTTC. The encoded protein is CASSQNGPNGYTF.

The table lists this clonotype with a few counts. This sequence joins TRBV19 and TRBJ2-4; no clear D gene. The V end lost 3 bases, the J end lost 1 base, and 10 bases lay between the germline ends. This CDR3 region has 15 residues. Germline V CDR1 and CDR2: LNHDA, SQIVND (reference sequence). CDR3 amino acids: CASSILTEAKNIQYF. The CDR3 nucleotides read TGTGCCAGTAGTATCCTCACAGAGGCCAAAAACATTCAGTACTTC.

The sample holds many counts of this clonotype. The junction departs from germline at one end; a sequencing error may be responsible. The V and J genes are TRBV4-1 and TRBJ2-6; D possibly corresponds to TRBD1 (5 bases). Germline CDR1 and CDR2: MGHRA and YSYEKL. The CDR3 extends over 15 amino acids. The CDR3 region has the DNA TGCGCCAGCAGGCAAGGGGTTGCAGGGGCCAACGTCCTGACTTTC. This sequence encodes CASRQGVAGANVLTF.

Concerning this clonotype: At one of its ends the junction is not consistent with the germline gene, which may arise from a read error. This chain uses TRBV6-5 with TRBJ2-2; D may be TRBD1 or TRBD2 (5 bases each). CDR1 MNHEY and CDR2 SVGAGI come from the germline V gene. The CDR3 contains 15 residues. CDR3 coding DNA: TGTGTCAGCATCCCCGGGACGGTGAACACCGGGGAGCTGTTTTTT. Translation gives CVSIPGTVNTGELFF.

V gene TRBV7-3 combines with J gene TRBJ2-1; no firm D call. V was cut by 6 bases and J by 4 bases, with 13 bases left in between. CDR1 is SGHTA, CDR2 FQGTGA, per germline. This CDR3 is 14 amino acids long. CDR3 DNA sequence: TGTGCCAGCAGTACCGTCGGGTCGTACAATGAGCAGTTCTTC. Its translation is CASSTVGSYNEQFF.

This clonotype was recorded at least ten times. The chain carries TRBV7-7 and TRBJ1-3, with D unresolved. The CDR3 is made up of 13 amino acids. V lost 5 bases and J 4 bases, leaving 9 bases between the germline ends. Germline V lookup: CDR1 SSHAT, CDR2 FNYEAQ (reference sequence). In DNA, the CDR3 is TGTGCCAGCAGCCCAACGGAAGGAAACACCATATATTTT. Translation gives CASSPTEGNTIYF.

The table lists this clonotype with a few counts. CDR3 loop: CASSMGRGNTEAFF. In nucleotides, the CDR3 is TGTGCCAGCAGCATGGGAAGGGGCAACACTGAAGCTTTCTTT. The chain combines TRBV9 with TRBJ1-1; D might be TRBD1 (5 bases). Trimming shortened V by 4 bases and J by 2 bases, and 12 bases separated the two germline ends. Germline CDR1 and CDR2: SGDLS and YYNGEE. This CDR3 comprises 14 residues.

This clonotype occurred a few times. The rearrangement links TRBV10-1 to TRBJ2-1; 15 bases fit TRBD2. V was pared by 6 bases and J by 4 bases, with 10 bases of the junction left unmatched. Germline loops: CDR1 WNHNN, CDR2 SYGVQD (reference sequence). This CDR3 region has 18 residues. In DNA form, the CDR3 reads TGCGCCAGCAGCGCCCAGGGGACTAGCGGGGGGATTTACAATGAGCAGTTCTTC. The encoded protein is CASSAQGTSGGIYNEQFF.

This clonotype was detected ten times or more. This chain joins TRBV29-1 and TRBJ2-1; D possibly uses TRBD1 or TRBD2 (5 bases each). Germline V gene sequence: CDR1 SQVTM, CDR2 ANQGSEA. The CDR3 has 14 amino acids. V was shortened by 7 bases and J by 0 bases, with 13 bases between the two germline ends. For the CDR3, the DNA is TGCAGCGCCCCGGGACCAAGCTCCTACAATGAGCAGTTCTTC. This codes for CSAPGPSSYNEQFF.

The J gene is TRBJ2-3, the V gene TRBV7-3, with a possible D match to TRBD2 (6 bases). Trimming cost V 4 bases and J 1 base, with 15 bases left between them. The CDR3 has 16 amino acids. Germline V CDR1 and CDR2: SGHTA, FQGTGA. CDR3 region: CASSSPQAGGTDTQYF. The CDR3 DNA sequence: TGTGCCAGCAGCTCCCCCCAAGCGGGCGGCACAGATACGCAGTATTTT. The full variable domain, its missing parts supplied by reference TRBV7-3 and TRBJ2-3, is GAGVSQTPSNKVTEKGKYVELRCDPISGHTALYWYRQSLGQGPEFLIYFQGTGAADDSGLPNDRFFAVRPEGSVSTLKIQRTERGDSAVYLCASSSPQAGGTDTQYFGPGTRLTVL.

The chain links TRBV7-6 to TRBJ1-4; D not certain. Trimming removed 5 bases from V and 6 bases from J, with 19 bases in between. The CDR3 is 16 residues long. CDR1 and CDR2 from the germline V gene are SGHVS and FNYEAQ. The CDR3 protein is CASSPLVMGNDEKLFF. In DNA form, the CDR3 reads TGTGCCAGCAGCCCCCTCGTTATGGGGAATGATGAAAAACTGTTTTTT.

The table lists this clonotype with many counts. The rearrangement joins TRBV14 to TRBJ2-2; D not certain. Germline V lookup: CDR1 SGHDN, CDR2 FVKESK. The germline V and J ends were trimmed by 4 bases and 4 bases, with 7 bases remaining between them. The CDR3 contains 13 residues. In DNA, the CDR3 is TGTGCCAGCAGCCGAGAACTCACCGGGGAGCTGTTTTTT. Protein product: CASSRELTGELFF.

The chain carries TRBV7-2 and TRBJ1-6; 11 nucleotides match TRBD1. The junction had 4 bases not matched to a gene; V was cut back by 5 bases and J by 7 bases. The CDR3 has 15 amino acids. The germline V gene has CDR1 SGHTA and CDR2 FQGNSA. The CDR3 nucleotides read TGTGCCAGCAGCATACGGGACAGGGGGAATTCACCCCTCCACTTT. Residues: CASSIRDRGNSPLHF.

This clonotype was seen more than once but under ten times. The rearrangement links TRBV7-2 to TRBJ2-5; D ambiguous. This CDR3 contains 12 residues. The germline V and J ends were trimmed by 5 bases and 5 bases, with 9 bases remaining between them. The V gene's germline CDR1 is SGHTA and CDR2 FQGNSA. CDR3 protein: CASSGSGETQYF. DNA of the CDR3: TGTGCCAGCAGCGGCTCCGGGGAGACCCAGTACTTC. Full variable domain (outside the CDR3, taken from reference TRBV7-2 and TRBJ2-5): GAGVSQSPSNKVTEKGKDVELRCDPISGHTALYWYRQSLGQGLEFLIYFQGNSAPDKSGLPSDRFSAERTGGSVSTLTIQRTQQEDSAVYLCASSGSGETQYFGPGTRLLVL.

In this sample, this clonotype turned up many times. The chain couples TRBV10-1 to TRBJ2-7; no reliable D call. The V gene lost 10 bases and the J gene lost 0 bases, with 10 bases spanning the gap. CDR3 length equals 12 residues. CDR1 and CDR2 from the germline V gene are WNHNN and SYGVQD (reference sequence). The CDR3 DNA is TGCGCCATCCGGCCCTCCTCCTACGAGCAGTACTTC. Protein product: CAIRPSSYEQYF.

The rearrangement uses TRBV11-2 and TRBJ2-3; TRBD2 is a possible D gene (6 bases). Germline assignment: CDR1 SGHAT and CDR2 FQNNGV. This CDR3 comprises 16 residues. Trimming stripped 5 bases from V and 4 bases from J, with 19 bases between. In DNA, the CDR3 is TGTGCCAGCAGCACGCGGGTCCGACTAGTACCAGATACGCAGTATTTT. Encoded protein: CASSTRVRLVPDTQYF.

With respect to this clonotype: An end of the junction differs from the germline gene, which may be a read error. The rearrangement links TRBV7-7 to TRBJ2-7; possible D gene TRBD2, 6 bases. Germline V gives CDR1 SSHAT, CDR2 FNYEAQ (reference sequence). The CDR3 covers 15 residues. The chain's CDR3 is CASSLGEAAPYEQYF. As DNA, the CDR3 is TGTGCTAGCAGCTTGGGGGAGGCCGCCCCCTACGAGCAGTACTTC.

The CDR3 region has the DNA TGTGCCAGCAGCCAACGACAGGGGTGGACTGGGGGGCAGTACTTC. It is translated as CASSQRQGWTGGQYF. V usage is TRBV3-1 and J usage is TRBJ2-7; TRBD1 aligns across 8 bases. After removal of 2 bases from V and 9 bases from J, the junction contained 12 bases not matched to a gene. The CDR3 consists of 15 residues. The germline gives CDR1 LGHDT, CDR2 YNNKEL (reference sequence).

The genes are TRBV6-6 and TRBJ1-3, with D possibly TRBD1 on 5 matching bases. This CDR3 comprises 14 residues. Germline CDR1 and CDR2: MNHNY and SVGAGI (reference sequence). The germline V and J ends were trimmed by 5 bases and 0 bases, with 8 bases remaining between them. CDR3 coding DNA: TGTGCCAGCAGTCCAGGGTCCTCTGGAAACACCATATATTTT. Translated: CASSPGSSGNTIYF.

This clonotype was detected many times. The gene calls are TRBV29-1 and TRBJ2-2; D gene unclear. Germline assignment: CDR1 SQVTM and CDR2 ANQGSEA. CDR3 length: 12 amino acids. The germline V and J ends were trimmed by 5 bases and 7 bases, with 11 bases remaining between them. The CDR3 DNA reads TGCAGCGTTAACGCCGCGTTCGGGGAGCTGTTTTTT. Translated, it gives CSVNAAFGELFF.

This clonotype has just a few counts. The J gene is TRBJ2-1, the V gene TRBV29-1; 7 nucleotides agree with TRBD1. V lost 3 bases and J lost 0; bases outside the gene matches: 5. The CDR3 runs to 15 residues. Germline assignment: CDR1 SQVTM and CDR2 ANQGSEA. CDR3 sequence reads: CSVEETGNSYNEQFF. The CDR3, as DNA: TGCAGCGTTGAGGAGACAGGGAACTCCTACAATGAGCAGTTCTTC.

This clonotype was counted between two and nine times. The chain recombines TRBV9 with TRBJ2-1; D may be TRBD2 (6 bases). Per the germline V gene, CDR1 is SGDLS and CDR2 is YYNGEE. This CDR3 spans 12 amino acids. V was trimmed by 3 bases and J by 8 bases, leaving 9 bases between them. The CDR3 region is CASSAAGYEQFF. CDR3 bases: TGTGCCAGCAGCGCTGCGGGGTATGAGCAGTTCTTC.

In this sample, this clonotype turned up a few times. CDR3 amino acids: CASSVDVVQEDGKLFF. In DNA, the CDR3 is TGTGCCAGCAGCGTAGACGTCGTCCAAGAAGATGGAAAACTGTTTTTT. This chain connects TRBV9 to TRBJ1-4; D not certain. Trimming pared 0 bases from V and 10 bases from J, leaving 19 bases between. CDR1 SGDLS and CDR2 YYNGEE come from the germline V gene. This CDR3 is 16 amino acids long. The full variable domain, completed using reference TRBV9 and TRBJ1-4, is DSGVTQTPKHLITATGQRVTLRCSPRSGDLSVYWYQQSLDQGLQFLIQYYNGEERAKGNILERFSAQQFPDLHSELNLSSLELGDSALYFCASSVDVVQEDGKLFFGSGTQLSVL.

The CDR3 sequence is CASSLRGFEGAFF. The CDR3 DNA sequence: TGTGCCAGCAGCTTGAGAGGGTTTGAGGGAGCTTTCTTT. This sequence joins TRBV5-6 and TRBJ1-1, with D unresolved. Trimming took off 1 base at V and 10 bases at J, with 14 bases between the two ends. CDR1 SGHDT and CDR2 YYEEEE come from the germline V gene. The CDR3 has 13 residues.